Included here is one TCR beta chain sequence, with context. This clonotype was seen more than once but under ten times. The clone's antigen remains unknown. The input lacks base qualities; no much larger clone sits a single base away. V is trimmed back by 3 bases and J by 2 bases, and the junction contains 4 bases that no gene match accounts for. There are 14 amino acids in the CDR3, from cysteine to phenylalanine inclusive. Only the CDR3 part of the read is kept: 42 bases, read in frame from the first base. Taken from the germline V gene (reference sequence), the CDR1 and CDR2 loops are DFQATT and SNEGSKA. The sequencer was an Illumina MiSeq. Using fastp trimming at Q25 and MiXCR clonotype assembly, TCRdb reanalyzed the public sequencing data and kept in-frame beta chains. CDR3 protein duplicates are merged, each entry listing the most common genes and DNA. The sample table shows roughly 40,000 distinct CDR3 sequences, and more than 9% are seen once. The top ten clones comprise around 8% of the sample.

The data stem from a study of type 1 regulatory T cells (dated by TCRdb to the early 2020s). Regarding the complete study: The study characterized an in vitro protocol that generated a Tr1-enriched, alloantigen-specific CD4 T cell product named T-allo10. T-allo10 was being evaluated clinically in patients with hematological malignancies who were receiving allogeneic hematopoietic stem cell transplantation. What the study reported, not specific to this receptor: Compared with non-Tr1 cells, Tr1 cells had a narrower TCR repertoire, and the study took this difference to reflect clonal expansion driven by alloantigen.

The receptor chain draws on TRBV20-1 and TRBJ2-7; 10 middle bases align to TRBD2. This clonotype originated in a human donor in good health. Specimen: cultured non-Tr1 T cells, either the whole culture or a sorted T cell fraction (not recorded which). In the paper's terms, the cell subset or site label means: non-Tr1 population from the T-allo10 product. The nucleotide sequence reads TGCAGTGCTAGTATAGCGGGAGGTCCCTACGAGCAGTACTTC. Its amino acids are CSASIAGGPYEQYF.